Presented here are 9 T cell receptor beta chains from one specimen sequenced in a study of T cell responses to AZD1222 COVID-19 vaccine. TCRdb keeps only in-frame clones here, not all; method: immunoSEQ multiplex PCR. Altogether under 130,000 clones are present, around 90% being singletons, with the ten largest covering around 2.3%. The source was peripheral blood, collected 28 days after the second AZD1222 dose. The receptor source for this set is an adult who received the AZD1222 COVID-19 vaccine.

This clone was recorded a few times. The genes are TRBV5-6 and TRBJ1-1, with a possible D match to TRBD1 (6 bases). The CDR3 runs 12 residues. V dropped 3 bases and J dropped 7 bases, with 10 bases sitting between them. Germline-derived CDR1 and CDR2 are SGHDT and YYEEEE. Here the CDR3 reads CASSYRQVEAFF. CDR3 DNA: TGTGCCAGCAGCTATCGACAGGTTGAAGCTTTCTTT. Filled out from reference TRBV5-6 and TRBJ1-1, the complete variable domain reads DAGVTQSPTHLIKTRGQQVTLRCSPKSGHDTVSWYQQALGQGPQFIFQYYEEEERQRGNFPDRFSGHQFPNYSSELNVNALLLGDSALYLCASSYRQVEAFFGQGTRLTVV.

This clone was seen once. The rearrangement links TRBV28 to TRBJ2-3; tentatively, D is TRBD2 (6 bases). Per germline, CDR1 MDHEN and CDR2 SYDVKM. Trimming took off 5 bases at V and 2 bases at J, with 8 bases between the two ends. The CDR3 contains 13 residues. The CDR3 region is CASSRDSTDTQYF. The CDR3 nucleotides are TGTGCCAGCAGTAGGGACTCCACAGATACGCAGTATTTT.

V gene TRBV27 combines with J gene TRBJ2-3; D is unresolved. Germline assignment: CDR1 MNHEY and CDR2 SMNVEV (reference sequence). CDR3 length: 8 residues. V lost 9 bases to trimming and J lost 9 bases, with 4 bases between them. The CDR3 bases are TGTGCCAGGACCACGCAGTATTTT. Amino acid sequence: CARTTQYF.

This chain connects TRBV5-6 to TRBJ1-1; TRBD1 matches at 8 bases. This CDR3 has 11 residues. Germline-derived CDR1 and CDR2 are SGHDT and YYEEEE. The V segment lost 4 bases and the J segment 8 bases; nucleotides outside the gene matches: 1. CDR3 DNA sequence: TGTGCCAGCAGCCGGACAGGGGAAGCTTTCTTT. It yields the protein CASSRTGEAFF.

The chain links TRBV5-1 to TRBJ1-3, with 7 nucleotides matching TRBD1. The ends lost 4 bases at V and 8 bases at J; junction bases unmatched: 9. The CDR3 extends over 14 amino acids. Germline-derived CDR1 and CDR2 are SGHRS and YFSETQ. The DNA for the CDR3 is TGCGCCAGCAGCATTACAGGGGCTTCGGACACCATATATTTT. Encoded protein: CASSITGASDTIYF.

The CDR3 protein is CASSLQSSGNTIYF. The CDR3 DNA reads as TGTGCCAGCAGCTTACAGAGCTCTGGAAACACCATATATTTT. The chain uses TRBV9 and TRBJ1-3; D is unclear. The CDR3 is 14 residues long. The germline V gene encodes CDR1 SGDLS and CDR2 YYNGEE. V was trimmed by 4 bases and J by 0 bases, leaving 8 bases between them.

A single count supports this clone. V and J are TRBV3-1 (or the pseudogene TRBV3-2) and TRBJ1-2, with D uncertain. The CDR3 runs 17 residues. V gave up 0 bases and J gave up 0 bases, with 14 bases separating them. Germline V gives CDR1 LGHDT, CDR2 YNNKEL (reference sequence). The CDR3 here is CASSQEPESSANYGYTF. For the CDR3, the DNA is TGTGCCAGCAGCCAAGAACCGGAATCGTCAGCTAACTATGGCTACACCTTC.

This chain uses TRBV5-1 with TRBJ2-2, with 8 bases that match TRBD1. The CDR3 runs 15 residues. The germline gives CDR1 SGHRS, CDR2 YFSETQ. V lost 3 bases to trimming and J lost 0 bases; unmatched junction nucleotides: 1. CDR3 sequence reads: CASSSDRANTGELFF. In DNA form, the CDR3 reads TGCGCCAGCAGCTCGGACAGGGCGAACACCGGGGAGCTGTTTTTT.

This chain uses TRBV12-5 with TRBJ2-4; D is ambiguous. Between the trimmed V and J ends, which lost 10 bases and 3 bases, there was a span of 16 bases. Germline CDR1 reads LGHNT; CDR2 reads FRNRAP. The CDR3 runs 14 residues. The CDR3 sequence: CATLGLGDKNIQYF. The CDR3 nucleotides read TGTGCTACCCTAGGTCTGGGCGACAAAAACATTCAGTACTTC.